The T cell receptor (beta chain) under discussion was sequenced for a study of control samples from healthy donors and cancer patients. Clones were sequenced by immunoSEQ multiplex PCR, and TCRdb holds only the in-frame ones, with some missing. The sample yields fewer than 70,000 clones, around 90% seen once. V dropped 3 bases and J dropped 13 bases, with 19 bases sitting between them. The CDR3 totals 14 residues. Per germline, CDR1 KGHSH and CDR2 LQKENI. This receptor was identified in a man in his sixties with head and neck cancer. The J gene is TRBJ1-5, the V gene TRBV18; no reliable D call. Sequencing was carried out using PBMCs. CDR3: CASSPPDPSADQHF. DNA for the CDR3: TGTGCCAGCTCACCCCCCGATCCCTCAGCTGATCAGCATTTT.